The next 5 T cell receptor beta chains were all read from a single sample in a study of blood T cell repertoires in COVID-19. Clones were read by immunoSEQ multiplex PCR, and TCRdb kept only the in-frame ones, dropping some. The table has 300,000 or so clones, 90% seen once. The sample taken for sequencing was PBMCs or T cells enriched from blood (not recorded which). These receptors originate from a man between 60 and 70 years old who had recovered from COVID-19.

The chain couples TRBV19 to TRBJ2-7; D possibly corresponds to TRBD2 (6 bases). Germline assignment: CDR1 LNHDA and CDR2 SQIVND (reference sequence). The CDR3 spans 15 residues. Trimming pared 3 bases from V and 3 bases from J, leaving 15 bases between. The CDR3 DNA sequence: TGTGCCAGTAGTATCCTCCGGGGGTTGGACTACGAGCAGTACTTC. It translates to CASSILRGLDYEQYF.

CDR3 protein: CASSAGVGELFF. The CDR3, as DNA: TGCGCCAGCAGCGCGGGAGTGGGGGAGCTGTTTTTT. The genes are TRBV5-1 and TRBJ2-2; 7 bases fit TRBD2. The CDR3 has 12 amino acids. The germline V gene has CDR1 SGHRS and CDR2 YFSETQ. V dropped 4 bases and J dropped 8; count of bases not matched to a gene: 2.

The chain recombines TRBV5-1 with TRBJ1-4; 8 nucleotides match TRBD1. The length of the CDR3 is 16 residues. The V gene end was trimmed by 4 bases and the J gene end by 5 bases; junction bases not matched to a gene: 10. Germline CDR1 reads SGHRS; CDR2 reads YFSETQ. The CDR3 DNA is TGCGCCAGCAGCCAAGATCACCAGGGGGCCAATGAAAAACTGTTTTTT. Its protein product is CASSQDHQGANEKLFF.

This clone appeared once. The same CDR3 also results from other DNA sequences found in this sample. This sequence joins TRBV27 and TRBJ1-1; D ambiguous. The germline V and J ends were trimmed by 2 bases and 4 bases, with 8 bases remaining between them. The CDR3 extends over 13 amino acids. Germline lookup yields CDR1 MNHEY and CDR2 SMNVEV (reference sequence). The CDR3 protein is CASSLGGATEAFF. The CDR3 DNA reads as TGTGCCAGCAGTTTAGGAGGCGCCACTGAAGCTTTCTTT.

The rearrangement uses TRBV5-6 and TRBJ2-5, with D perhaps matching TRBD2 (5 bases). Trimming pared 0 bases from V and 5 bases from J, leaving 14 bases between. The CDR3 covers 15 residues. Germline CDR1 SGHDT, CDR2 YYEEEE. The CDR3, as DNA: TGTGCCAGCAGCTTGGCCCGCGGCGGGCTTGAGACCCAGTACTTC. It is translated as CASSLARGGLETQYF.